This TCR beta chain was recorded in a study of blood T cell repertoires in COVID-19. Across the study: The cDNA or gDNA used as material had been derived from T cells, B-cell-depleted T cells, or PBMCs.

In the original processing: The assay estimated nucleated cells by amplifying reference gene primers. Only in-frame clones appear in the TCRdb table, and some are missing; sequencing was by immunoSEQ multiplex PCR. V and J calls and clone size are those listed in that table; D and trimming were worked out from the DNA. This sample has roughly 250,000 clones, with 80% to 85% found just once. This clone has just a few counts. This TCR came from a woman aged 60-75 years with active or convalescent COVID-19. The specimen sequenced was peripheral blood.

The CDR3 sequence: CASSLSPTASSGNTIYF. The CDR3 nucleotides are TGTGCCAGCAGCTTATCCCCGACAGCGAGCTCTGGAAACACCATATATTTT. The genes are TRBV7-6 and TRBJ1-3; D is possibly TRBD1 (5 bases). Germline CDR1 is SGHVS and CDR2 is FNYEAQ. The V gene lost 2 bases and the J gene lost 0 bases, with 14 bases spanning the gap. The CDR3 totals 17 residues.